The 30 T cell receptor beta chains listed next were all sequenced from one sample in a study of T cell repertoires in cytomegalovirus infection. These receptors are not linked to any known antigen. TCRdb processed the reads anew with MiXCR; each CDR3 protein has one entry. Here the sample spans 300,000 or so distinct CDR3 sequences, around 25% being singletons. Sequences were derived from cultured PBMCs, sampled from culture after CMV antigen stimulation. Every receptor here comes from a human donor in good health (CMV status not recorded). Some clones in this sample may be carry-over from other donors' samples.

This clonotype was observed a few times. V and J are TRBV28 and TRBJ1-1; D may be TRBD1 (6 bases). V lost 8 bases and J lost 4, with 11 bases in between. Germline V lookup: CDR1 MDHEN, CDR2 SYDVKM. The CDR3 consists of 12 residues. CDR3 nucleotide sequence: TGTGCCAGCGGCCGCAGGGGCACTGAAGCTTTCTTT. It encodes CASGRRGTEAFF. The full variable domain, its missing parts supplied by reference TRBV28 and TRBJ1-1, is DVKVTQSSRYLVKRTGEKVFLECVQDMDHENMFWYRQDPGLGLRLIYFSYDVKMKEKGDIPEGYSVSREKKERFSLILESASTNQTSMYLCASGRRGTEAFFGQGTRLTVV.

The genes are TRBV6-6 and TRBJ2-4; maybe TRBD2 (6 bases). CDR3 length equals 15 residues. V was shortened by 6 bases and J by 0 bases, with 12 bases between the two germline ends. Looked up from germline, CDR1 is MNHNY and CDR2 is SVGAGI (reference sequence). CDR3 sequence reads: CASSPRGVAKNIQYF. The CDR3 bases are TGTGCCAGCAGCCCCCGCGGGGTAGCCAAAAACATTCAGTACTTC.

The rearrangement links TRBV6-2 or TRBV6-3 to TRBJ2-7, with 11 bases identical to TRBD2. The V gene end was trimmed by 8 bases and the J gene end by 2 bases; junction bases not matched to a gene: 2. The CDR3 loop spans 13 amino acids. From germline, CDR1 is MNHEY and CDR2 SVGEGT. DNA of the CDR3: TGTGCCAGCCGACTAGCGGGACCCTACGAGCAGTACGTC. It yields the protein CASRLAGPYEQYV.

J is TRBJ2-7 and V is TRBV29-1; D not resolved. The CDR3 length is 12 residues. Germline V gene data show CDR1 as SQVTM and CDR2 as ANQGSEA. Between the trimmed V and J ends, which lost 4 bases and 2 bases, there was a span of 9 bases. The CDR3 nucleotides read TGCAGCGTTGGCGCCAATCCCTACGAGCAGTACGTC. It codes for CSVGANPYEQYV.

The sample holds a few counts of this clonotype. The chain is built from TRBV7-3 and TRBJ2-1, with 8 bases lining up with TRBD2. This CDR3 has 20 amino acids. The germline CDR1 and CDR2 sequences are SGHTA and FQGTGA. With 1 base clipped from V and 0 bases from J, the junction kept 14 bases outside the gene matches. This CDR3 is CASSLRGWGLGRSSYNEQFF. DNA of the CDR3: TGTGCCAGCAGCTTAAGAGGATGGGGACTAGGGAGGAGCTCCTACAATGAGCAGTTCTTC.

The CDR3 DNA reads TGTGCCAGCAGGAACGCAGCGGGACCAGATACGCAGTATTTT. It yields the protein CASRNAAGPDTQYF. V is TRBV25-1 and J is TRBJ2-3; 7 positions match TRBD2. This CDR3 contains 14 residues. The V segment lost 6 bases and the J segment 4 bases; nucleotides outside the gene matches: 7. Per germline, CDR1 MGHDK and CDR2 SYGVNS.

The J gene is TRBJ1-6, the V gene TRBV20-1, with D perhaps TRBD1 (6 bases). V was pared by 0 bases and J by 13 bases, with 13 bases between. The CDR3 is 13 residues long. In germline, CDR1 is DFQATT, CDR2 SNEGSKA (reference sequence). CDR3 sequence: CSARDNRDGPLHF. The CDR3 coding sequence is TGCAGTGCTAGAGATAACAGGGATGGCCCCCTCCACTTT.

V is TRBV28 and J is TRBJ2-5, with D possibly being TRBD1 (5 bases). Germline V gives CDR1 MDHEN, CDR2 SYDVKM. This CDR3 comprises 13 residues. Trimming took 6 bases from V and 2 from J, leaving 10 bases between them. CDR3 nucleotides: TGTGCCAGCAGCTCCCAGGGACAAGAGACCCAGTACTTC. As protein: CASSSQGQETQYF.

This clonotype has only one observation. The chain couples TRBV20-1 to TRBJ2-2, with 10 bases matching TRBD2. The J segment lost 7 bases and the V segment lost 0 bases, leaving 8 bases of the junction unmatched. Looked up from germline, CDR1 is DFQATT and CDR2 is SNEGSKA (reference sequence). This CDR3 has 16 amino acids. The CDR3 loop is CSARDASGRTGGELFF. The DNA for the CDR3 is TGCAGTGCTAGAGATGCTAGCGGGAGAACGGGCGGGGAGCTGTTTTTT.

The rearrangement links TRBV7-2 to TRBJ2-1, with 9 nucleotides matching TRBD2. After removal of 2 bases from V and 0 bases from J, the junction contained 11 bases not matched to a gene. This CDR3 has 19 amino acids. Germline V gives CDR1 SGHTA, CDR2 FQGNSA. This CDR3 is CASSLRLSGGRASYNEQFF. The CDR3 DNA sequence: TGTGCCAGCAGCTTACGATTATCGGGCGGGAGGGCCTCCTACAATGAGCAGTTCTTC.

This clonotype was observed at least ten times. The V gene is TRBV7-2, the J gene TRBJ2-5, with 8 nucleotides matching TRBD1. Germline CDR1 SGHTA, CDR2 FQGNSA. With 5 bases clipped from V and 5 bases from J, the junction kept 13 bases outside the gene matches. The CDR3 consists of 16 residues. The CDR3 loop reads CASSAGPGGRRETQYF. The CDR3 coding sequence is TGTGCCAGCAGCGCTGGGCCAGGGGGCCGTCGGGAGACCCAGTACTTC.

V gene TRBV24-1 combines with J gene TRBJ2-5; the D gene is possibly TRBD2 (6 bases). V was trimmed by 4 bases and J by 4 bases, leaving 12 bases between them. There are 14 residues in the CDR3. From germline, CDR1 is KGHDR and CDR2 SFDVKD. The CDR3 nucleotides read TGTGCCACCAGTGACGGACGGGGGAGAGAGACCCAGTACTTC. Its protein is CATSDGRGRETQYF.

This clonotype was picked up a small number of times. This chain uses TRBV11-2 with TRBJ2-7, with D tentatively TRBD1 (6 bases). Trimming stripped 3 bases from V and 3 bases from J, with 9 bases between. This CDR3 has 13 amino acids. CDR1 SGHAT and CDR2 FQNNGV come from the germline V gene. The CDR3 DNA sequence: TGTGCCAGCAGCTTCGACAGGAACTACGAGCAGTACGTC. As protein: CASSFDRNYEQYV.

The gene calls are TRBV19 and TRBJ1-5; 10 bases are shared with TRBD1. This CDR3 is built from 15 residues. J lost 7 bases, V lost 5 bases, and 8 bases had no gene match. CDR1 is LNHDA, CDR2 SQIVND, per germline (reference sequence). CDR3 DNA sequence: TGTGCCAGTAGTGAACGGGACAGGGGTAGACAGCCCCAGCATTTT. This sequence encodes CASSERDRGRQPQHF.

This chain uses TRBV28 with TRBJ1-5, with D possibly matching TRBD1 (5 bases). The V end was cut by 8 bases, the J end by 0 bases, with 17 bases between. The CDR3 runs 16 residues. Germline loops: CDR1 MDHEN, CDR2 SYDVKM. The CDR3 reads CASVGGTSPSNQPQHF. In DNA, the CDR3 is TGTGCCAGCGTTGGGGGGACGAGCCCTAGCAATCAGCCCCAGCATTTT.

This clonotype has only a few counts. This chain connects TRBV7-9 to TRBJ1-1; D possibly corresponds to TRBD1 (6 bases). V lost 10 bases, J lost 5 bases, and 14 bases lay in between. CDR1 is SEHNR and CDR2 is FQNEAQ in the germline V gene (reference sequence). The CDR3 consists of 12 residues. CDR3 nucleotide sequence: TGTGCCACCCTAGGGGACATAACTGAAGCTTTCTTT. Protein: CATLGDITEAFF.

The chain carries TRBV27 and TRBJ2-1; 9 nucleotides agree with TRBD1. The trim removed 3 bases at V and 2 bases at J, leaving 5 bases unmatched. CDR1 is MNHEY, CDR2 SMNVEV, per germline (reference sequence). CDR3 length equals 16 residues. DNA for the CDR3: TGTGCCAGCAGTTTTGACAGGGGGTTTACCTACAATGAGCAGTTCTTC. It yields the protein CASSFDRGFTYNEQFF.

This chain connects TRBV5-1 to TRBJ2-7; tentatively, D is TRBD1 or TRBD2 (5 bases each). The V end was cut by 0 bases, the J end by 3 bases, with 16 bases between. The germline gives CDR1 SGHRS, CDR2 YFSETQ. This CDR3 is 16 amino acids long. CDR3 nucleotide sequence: TGCGCCAGCAGCTTGGTGTTTGGGGGTTTGGGCTACGAGCAGTACTTC. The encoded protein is CASSLVFGGLGYEQYF.

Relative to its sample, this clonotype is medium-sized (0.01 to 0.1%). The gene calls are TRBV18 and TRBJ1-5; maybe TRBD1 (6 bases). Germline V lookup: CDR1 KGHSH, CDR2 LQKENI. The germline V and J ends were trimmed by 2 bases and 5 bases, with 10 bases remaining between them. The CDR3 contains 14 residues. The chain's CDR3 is CASSPGRGDQPQHF. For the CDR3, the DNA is TGTGCCAGCTCACCAGGCAGGGGTGATCAGCCCCAGCATTTT.

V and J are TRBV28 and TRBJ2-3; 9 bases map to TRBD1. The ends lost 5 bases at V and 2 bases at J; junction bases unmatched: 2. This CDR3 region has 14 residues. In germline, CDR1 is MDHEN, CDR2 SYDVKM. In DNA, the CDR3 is TGTGCCAGCAGTCACAGGGGGCCCACAGATACGCAGTATTTT. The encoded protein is CASSHRGPTDTQYF.

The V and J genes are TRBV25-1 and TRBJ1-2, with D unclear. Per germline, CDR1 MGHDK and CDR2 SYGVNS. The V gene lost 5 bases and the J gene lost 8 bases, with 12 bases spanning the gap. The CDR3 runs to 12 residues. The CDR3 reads CASSRLNVGYTF. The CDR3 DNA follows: TGTGCCAGCAGTAGGCTTAATGTCGGCTACACCTTC.

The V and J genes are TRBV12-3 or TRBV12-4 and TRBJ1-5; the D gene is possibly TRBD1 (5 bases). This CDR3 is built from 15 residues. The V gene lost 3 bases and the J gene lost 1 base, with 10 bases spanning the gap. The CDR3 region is CASSLGRDSNQPQHF. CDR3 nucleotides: TGTGCCAGCAGTTTGGGGCGGGACAGCAATCAGCCCCAGCATTTT.

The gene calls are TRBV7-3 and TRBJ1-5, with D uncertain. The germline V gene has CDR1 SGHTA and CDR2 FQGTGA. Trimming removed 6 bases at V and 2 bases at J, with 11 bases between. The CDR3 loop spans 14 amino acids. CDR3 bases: TGTGCCAGCAGGTTGAGCGAGGGCAATCAGCCCCAGCATTTT. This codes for CASRLSEGNQPQHF.

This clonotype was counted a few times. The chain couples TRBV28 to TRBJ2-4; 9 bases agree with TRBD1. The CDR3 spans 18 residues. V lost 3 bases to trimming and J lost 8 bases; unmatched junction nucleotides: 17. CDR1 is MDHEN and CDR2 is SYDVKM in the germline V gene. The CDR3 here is CASSFSFHRYRQGDIQYF. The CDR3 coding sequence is TGTGCCAGCAGTTTCTCTTTTCACCGCTATCGACAGGGGGACATTCAGTACTTC.

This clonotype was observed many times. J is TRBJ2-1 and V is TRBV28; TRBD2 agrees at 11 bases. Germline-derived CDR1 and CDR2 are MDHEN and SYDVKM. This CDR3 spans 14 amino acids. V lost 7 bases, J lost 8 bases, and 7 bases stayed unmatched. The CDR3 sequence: CASNDMTSGDEQFF. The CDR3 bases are TGTGCCAGCAACGATATGACTAGCGGGGATGAGCAGTTCTTC.

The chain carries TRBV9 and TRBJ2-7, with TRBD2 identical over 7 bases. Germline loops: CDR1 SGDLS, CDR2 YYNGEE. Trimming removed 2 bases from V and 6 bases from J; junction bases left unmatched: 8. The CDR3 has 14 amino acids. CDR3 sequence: CASSVEASGGEQYF. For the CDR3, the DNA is TGTGCCAGCAGCGTGGAGGCCTCGGGGGGCGAGCAGTACTTC. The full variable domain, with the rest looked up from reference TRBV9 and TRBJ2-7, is DSGVTQTPKHLITATGQRVTLRCSPRSGDLSVYWYQQSLDQGLQFLIQYYNGEERAKGNILERFSAQQFPDLHSELNLSSLELGDSALYFCASSVEASGGEQYFGPGTRLTVT.

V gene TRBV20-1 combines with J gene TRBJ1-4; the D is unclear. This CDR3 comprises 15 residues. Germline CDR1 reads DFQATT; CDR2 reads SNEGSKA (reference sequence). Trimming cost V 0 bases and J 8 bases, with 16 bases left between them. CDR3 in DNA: TGCAGTGCTAGAGATCCGCGTGGGGTGAACGAAAAACTGTTTTTT. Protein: CSARDPRGVNEKLFF.

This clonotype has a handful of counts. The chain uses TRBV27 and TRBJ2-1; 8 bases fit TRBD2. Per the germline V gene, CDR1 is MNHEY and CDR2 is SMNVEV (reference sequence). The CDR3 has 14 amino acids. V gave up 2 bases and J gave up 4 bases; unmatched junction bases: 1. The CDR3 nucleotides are TGTGCCAGCAGTTTAAAGCGGGGGTACAATGAGCAGTTCTTC. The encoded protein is CASSLKRGYNEQFF.

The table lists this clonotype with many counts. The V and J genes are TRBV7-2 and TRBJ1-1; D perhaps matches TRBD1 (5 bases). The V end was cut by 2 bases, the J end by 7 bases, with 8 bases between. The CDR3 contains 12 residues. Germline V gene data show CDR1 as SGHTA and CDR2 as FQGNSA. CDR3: CASSLWGFEAFF. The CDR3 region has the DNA TGTGCCAGCAGCTTATGGGGGTTTGAAGCTTTCTTT. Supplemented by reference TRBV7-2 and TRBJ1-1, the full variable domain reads GAGVSQSPSNKVTEKGKDVELRCDPISGHTALYWYRQSLGQGLEFLIYFQGNSAPDKSGLPSDRFSAERTGGSVSTLTIQRTQQEDSAVYLCASSLWGFEAFFGQGTRLTVV.

CDR3 loop: CASSSDVYRWFTEAFF. The DNA for the CDR3 is TGTGCCAGCAGCTCCGATGTTTATAGGTGGTTCACTGAAGCTTTCTTT. V usage is TRBV7-2 and J usage is TRBJ1-1, with D unclear. CDR1 is SGHTA, CDR2 FQGNSA, per germline. This CDR3 is 16 amino acids long. Trimming cost V 4 bases and J 4 bases, with 19 bases left between them. Full variable domain (remainder filled in from reference TRBV7-2 and TRBJ1-1): GAGVSQSPSNKVTEKGKDVELRCDPISGHTALYWYRQSLGQGLEFLIYFQGNSAPDKSGLPSDRFSAERTGGSVSTLTIQRTQQEDSAVYLCASSSDVYRWFTEAFFGQGTRLTVV.